These 21 T cell receptor beta chains share one sample of origin, sequenced in a study of cytomegalovirus exposure and HLA in healthy donors. Researchers ran the PCR with 60 Vbeta and 13 Jbeta primers. Clones were read by immunoSEQ multiplex PCR, and TCRdb kept only the in-frame ones, dropping some. The profile shows approximately 140,000 clones, 60% to 80% of them singletons. The sample was PBMCs. The receptor source for this set is a male donor in good health and CMV-seronegative.

The chain couples TRBV29-1 to TRBJ2-1; perhaps TRBD1 as D (6 bases). V was pared by 3 bases and J by 8 bases, with 14 bases between. From germline, CDR1 is SQVTM and CDR2 ANQGSEA. This CDR3 has 13 residues. CDR3 DNA sequence: TGCAGCGTTGATCTAGGGACATCGGATGAGCAGTTCTTC. The encoded protein is CSVDLGTSDEQFF.

The rearrangement uses TRBV18 and TRBJ2-7; tentative D call: TRBD2 (6 bases). The CDR3 runs to 15 residues. Germline-derived CDR1 and CDR2 are KGHSH and LQKENI. Trimming cost V 3 bases and J 2 bases, with 14 bases left between them. The CDR3 reads CASSPNTGSTYEQYF. CDR3 in DNA: TGTGCCAGCTCACCTAATACCGGGAGCACCTACGAGCAGTACTTC. The full variable domain, completed using reference TRBV18 and TRBJ2-7, is NAGVMQNPRHLVRRRGQEARLRCSPMKGHSHVYWYRQLPEEGLKFMVYLQKENIIDESGMPKERFSAEFPKEGPSILRIQQVVRGDSAAYFCASSPNTGSTYEQYFGPGTRLTVT.

The chain couples TRBV5-1 to TRBJ2-2, with no clear D. CDR3 size: 15 residues. Germline CDR1 reads SGHRS; CDR2 reads YFSETQ. V lost 4 bases to trimming and J lost 2 bases, with 12 bases between them. The CDR3 sequence: CASSLPLLNTGELFF. CDR3 nucleotides: TGCGCCAGCAGCCTTCCCCTTCTTAACACCGGGGAGCTGTTTTTT.

The chain employs TRBV6-1 and TRBJ2-3; weak D call: TRBD1 (5 bases). CDR3 length: 14 residues. Per germline, CDR1 MNHNS and CDR2 SASEGT. The germline V and J ends were trimmed by 8 bases and 1 base, with 13 bases remaining between them. The DNA for the CDR3 is TGTGCCAGCTCCCTAGTAGGGGGCACAGATACGCAGTATTTT. Translated: CASSLVGGTDTQYF.

The chain employs TRBV6-5 and TRBJ2-1; TRBD2 aligns across 7 bases. CDR1 and CDR2 from the germline V gene are MNHEY and SVGAGI. The ends lost 2 bases at V and 0 bases at J; junction bases unmatched: 4. The CDR3 has 16 residues. The CDR3 sequence is CASSYTSESSYNEQFF. The CDR3 nucleotides read TGTGCCAGCAGTTACACTAGCGAAAGCTCCTACAATGAGCAGTTCTTC.

V is TRBV5-4 and J is TRBJ1-6; D may be TRBD1 (5 bases). Trimming pared 7 bases from V and 10 bases from J, leaving 12 bases between. The CDR3 is made up of 12 amino acids. Germline-derived CDR1 and CDR2 are SGHNT and YYREEE (reference sequence). CDR3 in DNA: TGTGCCAGCTCCGGAGGGGAATCACCCCTCCACTTT. Protein: CASSGGESPLHF.

This chain connects TRBV25-1 to TRBJ1-1; 9 positions agree with TRBD1. The CDR3 runs to 15 residues. Germline lookup yields CDR1 MGHDK and CDR2 SYGVNS. V trimming: 3 bases; J trimming: 6 bases; junction bases outside the gene matches: 8. The CDR3 sequence is CASSDSGTGLPEAFF. CDR3 nucleotides: TGTGCCAGCAGTGACTCCGGGACAGGGCTCCCTGAAGCTTTCTTT.

The rearrangement joins TRBV5-1 to TRBJ2-5; maybe TRBD1 (5 bases). Deletions cut 1 base from V and 10 bases from J, with 35 bases between. In germline, CDR1 is SGHRS, CDR2 YFSETQ. The CDR3 has 20 residues. The CDR3, as DNA: TGCGCCAGCAGCTTGTACGCAGGGAACGTGGCAGTGGACGTGGGTTGGGGCCAGTACTTC. This sequence encodes CASSLYAGNVAVDVGWGQYF.

This sequence joins TRBV18 and TRBJ1-2; TRBD1 might be the D (6 bases). The germline V gene encodes CDR1 KGHSH and CDR2 LQKENI. This CDR3 comprises 13 residues. V lost 2 bases and J 8 bases, leaving 12 bases between the germline ends. The CDR3 DNA reads as TGTGCCAGCTCACCAAGGACAGATGCCGGCTACACCTTC. It codes for CASSPRTDAGYTF.

V gene TRBV7-6 combines with J gene TRBJ2-7; TRBD1 agrees at 8 bases. Trimming cost V 0 bases and J 0 bases; bases outside gene matches: 7. Germline loops: CDR1 SGHVS, CDR2 FNYEAQ. The CDR3 runs 17 residues. As DNA, the CDR3 is TGTGCCAGCAGCTTAGCGCTGTCCGACAGGGGCTCCTACGAGCAGTACTTC. It is translated as CASSLALSDRGSYEQYF.

This chain uses TRBV5-1 with TRBJ1-3; tentative D call: TRBD1 (6 bases). Germline CDR1 is SGHRS and CDR2 is YFSETQ. CDR3 length: 14 residues. V lost 1 base and J lost 8, with 13 bases in between. The CDR3 loop reads CASSLTGNLDTIYF. DNA of the CDR3: TGCGCCAGCAGCTTGACAGGGAATCTGGACACCATATATTTT.

This clone was detected only a few times. The rearrangement links TRBV19 to TRBJ2-5; possible D gene TRBD2, 6 bases. CDR1 and CDR2 from the germline V gene are LNHDA and SQIVND (reference sequence). The CDR3 has 13 residues. V dropped 1 base and J dropped 3 bases, with 6 bases sitting between them. This chain's CDR3 is CASSIGGEETQYF. In DNA form, the CDR3 reads TGTGCCAGTAGTATAGGCGGGGAAGAGACCCAGTACTTC.

The CDR3 loop reads CSGTSADEQYF. CDR3 nucleotide sequence: TGCAGCGGGACTAGCGCTGACGAGCAGTACTTC. V is TRBV29-1 and J is TRBJ2-7; 9 positions match TRBD2. Trimming cost V 7 bases and J 5 bases; bases outside gene matches: 3. The CDR3 runs to 11 residues. The germline V gene encodes CDR1 SQVTM and CDR2 ANQGSEA.

About this clone: Germline and junction disagree at one end, which may indicate a read error. This sequence joins TRBV30 and TRBJ2-7; tentatively, D is TRBD2 (5 bases). The CDR3 is 11 residues long. The germline CDR1 and CDR2 sequences are GTSNPN and SVGIG (reference sequence). The CDR3 sequence: CVWSPRDEQYF. The CDR3 DNA follows: TGTGTCTGGAGCCCGCGGGACGAGCAGTACTTC.

The chain recombines TRBV10-1 with TRBJ1-4; D is unresolved. The CDR3 is 12 residues long. V dropped 7 bases and J dropped 4 bases, with 7 bases sitting between them. Germline lookup yields CDR1 WNHNN and CDR2 SYGVQD (reference sequence). CDR3 amino acids: CASKQYNEKLFF. DNA for the CDR3: TGCGCCAGCAAACAGTATAATGAAAAACTGTTTTTT.

V is TRBV9 and J is TRBJ1-6; D is possibly TRBD1 (6 bases). The length of the CDR3 is 18 residues. The germline gives CDR1 SGDLS, CDR2 YYNGEE. Trimming left V 3 bases short and J 7 bases short, with 23 bases between. The CDR3 region is CASSGGEGGTGGNSPLHF. In DNA, the CDR3 is TGTGCCAGCAGCGGCGGAGAGGGGGGGACCGGTGGAAATTCACCCCTCCACTTT. Full variable domain (rest looked up from reference TRBV9 and TRBJ1-6): DSGVTQTPKHLITATGQRVTLRCSPRSGDLSVYWYQQSLDQGLQFLIQYYNGEERAKGNILERFSAQQFPDLHSELNLSSLELGDSALYFCASSGGEGGTGGNSPLHFGNGTRLTVT.

This clone was recorded once. The rearrangement uses TRBV5-1 and TRBJ1-3, with unresolved D. CDR3 size: 15 residues. The germline gives CDR1 SGHRS, CDR2 YFSETQ. V was pared by 2 bases and J by 3 bases, with 12 bases between. The CDR3 reads CASSFEGGGGNTIYF. For the CDR3, the DNA is TGCGCCAGCAGCTTTGAGGGCGGTGGTGGAAACACCATATATTTT.

The chain has TRBV6-6 and TRBJ1-3; TRBD1 agrees at 9 bases. Unmatched junction bases numbered 4, after V lost 6 bases and J lost 4 bases. Per germline, CDR1 MNHNY and CDR2 SVGAGI (reference sequence). The CDR3 is 14 amino acids. The CDR3 region is CASRGTGLGNTIYF. The CDR3 region has the DNA TGTGCCAGCAGAGGGACAGGGTTAGGAAACACCATATATTTT.

The chain combines TRBV6-1 with TRBJ2-1; D is unresolved. V was trimmed by 3 bases and J by 0 bases, leaving 9 bases between them. The CDR3 spans 15 residues. Per the germline V gene, CDR1 is MNHNS and CDR2 is SASEGT. The CDR3 loop reads CASSDWASSYNEQFF. In DNA, the CDR3 is TGTGCCAGCAGTGATTGGGCCAGCTCCTACAATGAGCAGTTCTTC.

The chain recombines TRBV7-9 with TRBJ2-7; 11 bases match TRBD2. The ends lost 2 bases at V and 7 bases at J; junction bases unmatched: 7. Per the germline V gene, CDR1 is SEHNR and CDR2 is FQNEAQ (reference sequence). The length of the CDR3 is 15 residues. CDR3 in DNA: TGTGCCAGCAGCTTAAGTAGCGGGGGGGCTAAAGAGCAGTACTTC. It is translated as CASSLSSGGAKEQYF.

J is TRBJ2-7 and V is TRBV5-1; 8 nucleotides line up with TRBD2. V lost 4 bases to trimming and J lost 2 bases; unmatched junction nucleotides: 8. Germline V lookup: CDR1 SGHRS, CDR2 YFSETQ. CDR3 length: 15 residues. Here the CDR3 reads CASSPGGATTYEQYF. In nucleotides, the CDR3 is TGCGCCAGCAGCCCGGGGGGGGCGACCACCTACGAGCAGTACTTC. Complete variable domain (other parts from reference TRBV5-1 and TRBJ2-7): KAGVTQTPRYLIKTRGQQVTLSCSPISGHRSVSWYQQTPGQGLQFLFEYFSETQRNKGNFPGRFSGRQFSNSRSEMNVSTLELGDSALYLCASSPGGATTYEQYFGPGTRLTVT.